What follows describes a single TCR beta chain. TCRdb keeps only in-frame clones here, not all; method: immunoSEQ multiplex PCR. The data contain around 54,000 clones, roughly 93% of them seen just once; the ten biggest clones take up approximately 12%. The V gene's germline CDR1 is SEHNR and CDR2 FQNEAQ (reference sequence). V lost 5 bases and J lost 3; bases outside the gene matches: 9. The CDR3 contains 15 residues. Sequenced material: PBMCs. The chain is built from TRBV7-9 and TRBJ2-7; 8 bases fit TRBD2. This clonotype originated in a middle-aged man with rheumatoid arthritis. As DNA, the CDR3 is TGTGCCAGCAGCCCGAGGTCGGGAGGGCTCTACGAGCAGTACTTC. Translation: CASSPRSGGLYEQYF. Together with reference TRBV7-9 and TRBJ2-7, the CDR3 gives the full variable domain: DTGVSQNPRHKITKRGQNVTFRCDPISEHNRLYWYRQTLGQGPEFLTYFQNEAQLEKSRLLSDRFSAERPKGSFSTLEIQRTEQGDSAMYLCASSPRSGGLYEQYFGPGTRLTVT.